A selection of T cell receptor beta chains follows, all from one sample in a study of breast tumors, draining lymph nodes, adjacent tissues. TCRdb reprocessed the multiplex PCR reads with MiXCR, giving one entry per CDR3 protein. Seen here are under 150,000 distinct CDR3 sequences, approximately 22% observed once, and the top ten hold about 2.2%. Input material: axillary lymph node tissue. The receptor set was obtained from a female donor with breast cancer. Some clones in this sample may be carry-over from other donors' samples. Both conserved end residues are part of each CDR3. D genes are given only for firm matches. Clone size appears in some rows only: once, few, many, or a class for an expanded clone.

TRBJ2-3 | many | NA | TRBV9 | CASSVGGFITDTQYF | TGTGCCAGCAGCGTAGGAGGGTTTATCACAGATACGCAGTATTTT
TRBJ2-1 | NA | NA | TRBV27 | CASSLGAGPSSYNEQFF | TGTGCCAGCAGTTTAGGGGCCGGACCGAGCTCCTACAATGAGCAGTTCTTC
TRBJ2-1 | many | TRBD1 | TRBV6-1 | CASSEEVWTGPYNEQFF | TGTGCCAGCAGTGAAGAGGTTTGGACAGGGCCTTACAATGAGCAGTTCTTC
TRBJ2-7 | NA | NA | TRBV28 | CASRASSDYKQYF | TGTGCCAGCCGTGCGTCCTCGGACTACAAGCAGTACTTC
TRBJ2-7 | many | TRBD2 | TRBV20-1 | CSARDLPSGRNHEQYF | TGCAGTGCTAGAGATCTTCCAAGCGGGAGAAACCACGAGCAGTACTTC
TRBJ2-7 | many | NA | TRBV30 | CAWSVDPGPDYEQYF | TGTGCCTGGAGTGTAGACCCGGGACCAGACTACGAGCAGTACTTC
TRBJ1-2 | many | NA | TRBV27 | CASSLPPTGRDGYTF | TGTGCCAGCAGTTTACCCCCAACAGGGAGGGATGGCTACACCTTC
TRBJ2-5 | many | TRBD2 | TRBV20-1 | CSAVSGNKRGETQYF | TGCAGTGCTGTAAGCGGGAACAAGAGGGGTGAGACCCAGTACTTC
TRBJ1-6 | many | TRBD1 | TRBV27 | CASTSGTGGNSPLHF | TGTGCCAGCACCTCCGGGACAGGGGGGAATTCACCCCTCCACTTT
TRBJ2-2 | few | NA | TRBV6-1 | CASRTPRANTGELFF | TGTGCCAGCCGGACTCCAAGGGCGAACACCGGGGAGCTGTTTTTT
TRBJ1-4 | many | NA | TRBV2 | CASSEQGLPNEKLFF | TGTGCCAGCAGTGAACAGGGGTTGCCTAATGAAAAACTGTTTTTT
TRBJ2-7 | many | NA | TRBV3-1 | CASSQDLGTNTYEQYF | TGTGCCAGCAGCCAAGATCTCGGGACAAACACCTACGAGCAGTACTTC
TRBJ1-2 | many | NA | TRBV15 | CATSRDFGPGDGYTF | TGTGCCACTAGCAGAGATTTTGGACCAGGGGATGGCTACACCTTC
TRBJ1-6 | many | NA | TRBV6-7 | CASSYAGPYNSPLHF | TGTGCCAGCAGTTATGCGGGCCCATATAATTCACCCCTCCACTTT
TRBJ1-2 | few | NA | TRBV28 | CASSSAVTEAYYGYTF | TGTGCCAGCAGTTCGGCAGTAACAGAGGCTTACTATGGCTACACCTTC
TRBJ1-2 | many | NA | TRBV29-1 | CSVRRGPRDDGYTF | TGCAGCGTCAGAAGGGGCCCCCGGGATGATGGCTACACCTTC
TRBJ1-5 | many | NA | TRBV19 | CASSMIQAAGNQPQHF | TGTGCCAGTAGTATGATCCAGGCGGCGGGCAATCAGCCCCAGCATTTT
TRBJ2-3 | many | TRBD2 | TRBV29-1 | CSVARRRRGSGTDTQYF | TGCAGCGTTGCACGACGCCGGCGGGGGTCAGGGACAGATACGCAGTATTTT
TRBJ1-5 | many | TRBD1 | TRBV18 | CASSPGQQDQPQHF | TGTGCCAGCTCACCGGGACAGCAGGATCAGCCCCAGCATTTT
TRBJ2-7 | many | TRBD2 | TRBV20-1 | CSARSTSGSSYEQYF | TGCAGTGCTAGGTCGACTAGCGGGAGCTCCTACGAGCAGTACTTC
TRBJ2-3 | many | NA | TRBV20-1 | CSAPGSADTQYF | TGCAGTGCTCCGGGCTCGGCAGATACGCAGTATTTT
TRBJ2-1 | many | TRBD2 | TRBV4-2 | CASSPHLGTSGIPPFF | TGTGCCAGCAGCCCACACTTAGGGACTAGCGGGATACCGCCGTTCTTC
TRBJ2-7 | many | NA | TRBV30 | CAWRRGMNRYEQYF | TGTGCCTGGAGACGAGGGATGAACCGCTACGAGCAGTACTTC
TRBJ1-3 | NA | NA | TRBV18 | CASSPSLPNTIYF | TGTGCCAGCTCACCATCCCTCCCAAACACCATATATTTT
TRBJ2-1 | NA | NA | TRBV11-2 | CASSPEGEGYNEQFF | TGTGCCAGCAGCCCCGAGGGGGAGGGGTACAATGAGCAGTTCTTC
TRBJ2-2 | many | TRBD1 | TRBV12-3/TRBV12-4 | CASREGTENTGELFF | TGTGCCAGTCGGGAAGGGACAGAGAACACCGGGGAGCTGTTTTTT
TRBJ2-3 | many | NA | TRBV10-3 | CAISESADTQYF | TGTGCCATCAGTGAGTCTGCAGATACGCAGTATTTT
TRBJ2-7 | NA | NA | TRBV28 | CASRPASLTYEQYF | TGTGCCAGCAGACCCGCCTCTCTCACCTACGAGCAGTACTTC
TRBJ1-2 | many | NA | TRBV18 | CASSPLQKEYGYTF | TGTGCCAGCTCACCACTCCAGAAGGAGTATGGCTACACCTTC
TRBJ1-2 | many | NA | TRBV5-5 | CASSPGADYGYTF | TGTGCCAGCAGCCCGGGGGCAGACTATGGCTACACCTTC
TRBJ1-2 | NA | NA | TRBV20-1 | CSARDSNGDPYGYTF | TGCAGTGCTAGAGATAGCAACGGCGACCCCTATGGCTACACCTTC
TRBJ2-5 | many | NA | TRBV10-3 | CATQRNSQYF | TGTGCCACGCAGAGGAATTCCCAGTACTTC
TRBJ2-7 | many | NA | TRBV19 | CASSRTLSSYEQYF | TGTGCCAGTAGCCGGACCTTGAGCTCCTACGAGCAGTACTTC
TRBJ1-4 | many | NA | TRBV6-1 | CASSGVDSPANEKLFF | TGTGCCAGCAGTGGGGTGGACAGTCCGGCTAATGAAAAACTGTTTTTT
TRBJ2-2 | many | TRBD2 | TRBV7-9 | CASSLVSGLAGNGELFF | TGTGCCAGCAGCTTAGTCTCGGGACTAGCTGGGAACGGGGAGCTGTTTTTT
TRBJ2-7 | few | NA | TRBV6-1 | CASSHFDMSTYERYF | TGTGCCAGCTCTCACTTCGACATGAGTACCTACGAGCGGTACTTC
TRBJ2-1 | many | NA | TRBV20-1 | CSARDLGVGNEQFF | TGCAGTGCTAGAGATTTGGGAGTGGGCAATGAGCAGTTCTTC
TRBJ2-7 | few | NA | TRBV25-1 | CASSAIPQGEQYF | TGTGCCAGCAGTGCGATCCCCCAGGGGGAGCAGTACTTC
TRBJ2-3 | many | NA | TRBV19 | CASSIAPRATDTQYF | TGTGCCAGTAGTATAGCTCCTAGGGCCACAGATACGCAGTATTTT
TRBJ2-1 | NA | NA | TRBV20-1 | CSARGGLARGEQFF | TGCAGTGCTAGAGGTGGCCTAGCGCGCGGAGAGCAGTTCTTC
TRBJ2-3 | many | NA | TRBV5-1 | CASSLGIVVGAADTQYF | TGCGCCAGCAGCTTGGGTATCGTGGTGGGAGCGGCAGATACGCAGTATTTT
TRBJ2-5 | many | NA | TRBV11-2 | CASSPRGLGETQYF | TGTGCCAGCAGCCCCCGGGGCCTTGGAGAGACCCAGTACTTC
TRBJ2-1 | NA | TRBD2 | TRBV2 | CASSFSSGRAAQFF | TGTGCCAGCAGTTTCTCCAGCGGGAGGGCCGCGCAGTTCTTC
TRBJ1-5 | few | NA | TRBV19 | CASIKGRGDQPQHF | TGTGCCAGTATTAAAGGTAGGGGTGATCAGCCCCAGCATTTT
TRBJ2-6 | NA | NA | TRBV18 | CASSPRPTESSGANVLTF | TGTGCCAGCTCACCACGCCCAACCGAGAGCTCTGGGGCCAACGTCCTGACTTTC
TRBJ2-7 | many | NA | TRBV6-1 | CASRARGPYEQYF | TGTGCCAGCAGGGCGAGGGGACCCTACGAGCAGTACTTC
TRBJ2-5 | many | NA | TRBV7-8 | CASSRKVQAQETQYF | TGTGCCAGCAGCCGGAAAGTACAGGCCCAAGAGACCCAGTACTTC
TRBJ2-1 | many | NA | TRBV24-1 | CATSGITTAADRNEQFF | TGTGCCACCAGTGGTATAACAACAGCAGCCGACAGGAATGAGCAGTTCTTC
TRBJ2-1 | many | NA | TRBV7-3 | CASSSGTNTYNEQFF | TGTGCCAGCAGCTCCGGGACAAACACCTACAATGAGCAGTTCTTC
TRBJ2-1 | many | NA | TRBV29-1 | CSVEDASYNEQFF | TGCAGCGTTGAAGATGCCTCCTACAATGAGCAGTTCTTC
TRBJ1-1 | NA | NA | TRBV4-1 | CASSQGKNTEAFF | TGCGCCAGCAGCCAAGGAAAGAACACTGAAGCTTTCTTT
TRBJ2-1 | NA | NA | TRBV18 | CASSPIGGSNEQFF | TGTGCCAGCTCGCCGATTGGCGGGTCCAATGAGCAGTTCTTC
TRBJ1-3 | many | NA | TRBV10-3 | CAISDGGNTIYF | TGTGCCATCAGTGACGGAGGAAACACCATATATTTT
TRBJ2-7 | many | NA | TRBV3-1 | CASSQEEYYEQYF | TGTGCCAGCAGCCAAGAGGAGTACTACGAGCAGTACTTC
TRBJ1-3 | many | TRBD1 | TRBV20-1 | CSARGFGQGISSGNTIYF | TGCAGTGCTAGGGGTTTCGGACAGGGAATTTCCTCTGGAAACACCATATATTTT
TRBJ2-5 | many | NA | TRBV7-3 | CATPVGETQYF | TGTGCCACCCCGGTAGGGGAGACCCAGTACTTC